The TCR beta chain described here comes from a study of T-cell reconstitution after alpha-beta-depleted transplantation in children. Study-level findings and limits: T-cell counts and diversity were attributed mostly to newly produced T cells one year after transplant. Several hundred graft clones that had expanded were reportedly the source of alpha-beta T cells about two months after transplant.

Unique molecular identifiers were incorporated into the prepared TCRbeta library. Each CDR3 protein gets one entry after TCRdb re-called the PCR reads with MiXCR. This table has 540,000 or so distinct CDR3 sequences, approximately 22% appearing once. The CDR3 covers 14 residues. Trimming pared 5 bases from V and 3 bases from J, leaving 13 bases between. Per the germline V gene, CDR1 is MNHNS and CDR2 is SASEGT. This clonotype was seen a few times. No antigen is known for it. The V gene is TRBV6-1, the J gene TRBJ1-2; D unresolved. The input for sequencing was PBMCs, mostly from graft donor cells, taken 360 days after TCRalphabeta/CD19-depleted stem cell transplant. The TCR comes from a boy in the first two years of life who had a stem cell transplant for acute myeloid leukemia, so the T cells may come from the graft donor. The DNA for the CDR3 is TGTGCCAGCAGTCAACACGGTCGCGACTATGGCTACACCTTC. This gives the protein CASSQHGRDYGYTF.